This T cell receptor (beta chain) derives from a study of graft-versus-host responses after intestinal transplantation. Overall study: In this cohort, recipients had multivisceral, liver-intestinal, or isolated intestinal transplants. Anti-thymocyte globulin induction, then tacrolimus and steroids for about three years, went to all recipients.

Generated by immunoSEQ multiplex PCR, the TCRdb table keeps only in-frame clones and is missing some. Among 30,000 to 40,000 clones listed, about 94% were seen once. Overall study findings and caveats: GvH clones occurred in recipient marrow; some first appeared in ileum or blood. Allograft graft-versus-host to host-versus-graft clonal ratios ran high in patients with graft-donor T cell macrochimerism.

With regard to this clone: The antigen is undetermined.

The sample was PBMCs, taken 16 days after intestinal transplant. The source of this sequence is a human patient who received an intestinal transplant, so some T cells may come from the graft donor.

The CDR3 is CASSLRGDEQYF. The CDR3 DNA follows: TGTGCCAGCAGCCTCCGGGGCGACGAGCAGTACTTC. This rearrangement joins TRBV6-9 to TRBJ2-7, with D tentatively TRBD1 or TRBD2 (5 bases each). This CDR3 is built from 12 residues. In germline, CDR1 is MNHGY, CDR2 SVAAGI. Trimming pared 6 bases from V and 5 bases from J, leaving 11 bases between.